This TCR beta chain was identified during a study of T cells in pancreatic ductal adenocarcinoma. Surgery without prior neoadjuvant therapy was the treatment of the selected pancreatic ductal adenocarcinoma patients. As for this clone: Its cognate antigen is unknown.

CDR1 and CDR2 from the germline V gene are GTSNPN and SVGIG (reference sequence). Trimming cost V 3 bases and J 0 bases, with 12 bases left between them. The CDR3 extends over 15 amino acids. Whole-study findings and limits: Comparisons of tumor and blood clonality may show falsely lower tumor diversity. No significant tumor-blood clonality difference; means were about 0.1 and 0.065. The resected pancreatic cancer cohort was biased toward the minority with early-stage disease.

TCRdb's copy holds only in-frame clones and misses some; the assay was immunoSEQ multiplex PCR. The table includes over 90,000 clones, about 95% detected once. The chain recombines TRBV30 with TRBJ1-5; possible D gene TRBD1, 5 bases. Sequencing used PBMCs. The TCR sequence derives from a human donor with pancreatic ductal adenocarcinoma. The CDR3 DNA reads as TGTGCCTGGAGAGGGGCGGGGTATAGCAATCAGCCCCAGCATTTT. The encoded protein is CAWRGAGYSNQPQHF.